Listed below are T cell receptor beta chains from one sample, sequenced in a study of blood T cell repertoires in COVID-19. Repertoires were generated with immunoSEQ multiplex PCR, while TCRdb's copy carries only in-frame clones and drops some. This repertoire shows 250,000 to 400,000 clones, about nine tenths found once; its top ten account for 1.5% to 2%. The sequenced sample was peripheral blood. The receptor set was obtained from a woman between 25 and 40 years old with COVID-19, enrolled during active disease. Both conserved end residues are trimmed from each CDR3. Rows may omit the clone size; those that give it use once, few, many or a size class.

>once|TRBV5-1|TRBJ2-3
ASSFRRRVLATDTQY
>NA|TRBV7-9|TRBJ1-2
ASSTRTGHYGYT
>NA|TRBV2|TRBJ2-5
ASSALLQETQY
>NA|TRBV6-2/TRBV6-3|TRBJ2-1
ASSSSGTSLFDEQF
>NA|TRBV12-3/TRBV12-4|TRBJ2-2
ASSRGGRELF
>few|TRBV5-8|TRBJ1-1
ASSLGAGMNTEAF
>NA|TRBV5-1|TRBJ2-5
ASSLAGYEETQY
>NA|TRBV3-1/TRBV3-2|TRBJ1-6
ASSRVPTGPLH
>NA|TRBV7-8|TRBJ1-4
ASSSEEFNEKLF
>NA|TRBV25-1|TRBJ2-7
ASNQGFPYYEQY
>NA|TRBV30|TRBJ2-7
AWSRDSYEQY
>few|TRBV18|TRBJ2-6
ASSPPAGGGANVLT
>NA|TRBV28|TRBJ2-2
ASSLTGNTGELF
>NA|TRBV12-3/TRBV12-4|TRBJ1-2
ASSKTENYGYT
>few|TRBV3-1/TRBV3-2|TRBJ1-1
ASRPRAANTEAF
>NA|TRBV10-1|TRBJ2-2
ASSTGGNTGELF
>NA|TRBV19|TRBJ1-4
ASSIDRNEKLF
>NA|TRBV29-1|TRBJ1-1
SVVSHPGGASEAF
>few|TRBV15|TRBJ1-4
ATSRDRTGTEKLF
>NA|TRBV5-1|TRBJ1-2
ASSFSGQLYGYT
>NA|TRBV6-6|TRBJ2-1
ASSYSRQDNEQF
>NA|TRBV14|TRBJ1-4
ASSQGQGPNEKLF
>NA|TRBV7-2|TRBJ2-1
ASTLQRRGEQF
>many|TRBV6-4|TRBJ2-1
ASSDSGGGAMDEQF
>NA|TRBV21-1|TRBJ1-5
ASSKDTGQGDCGAHQPQH
>NA|TRBV18|TRBJ2-1
ASSPPQGWSYNEQF
>NA|TRBV20-1|TRBJ1-2
SARSLYGYT
>NA|TRBV5-5|TRBJ2-3
ASSYPAGTQY
>NA|TRBV19|TRBJ2-1
ASSDTSGGSSYNEQF
>NA|TRBV19|TRBJ2-5
ASSRSWGRQETQY
>NA|TRBV5-1|TRBJ2-3
ASSLDPAGVTDTQY
>NA|TRBV13|TRBJ1-2
ASSIDRGWGYT
>NA|TRBV7-2|TRBJ1-4
ASSWRQVFNRDEKLF
>NA|TRBV5-1|TRBJ2-7
ASTPRGTGSYEQY
>once|TRBV3-1/TRBV3-2|TRBJ2-7
ASSQGSGAYEQY
>NA|TRBV5-1|TRBJ1-1
ASSRGQHTEAF
>NA|TRBV6-5|TRBJ1-2
ASSNLGTPYGYT
>NA|TRBV7-9|TRBJ1-6
ASSLQRDNSPLH
>once|TRBV19|TRBJ1-5
ATRATGTQPQH
>NA|TRBV14|TRBJ2-1
ASSRRLAGGPVEQF
>NA|TRBV30|TRBJ1-1
AWSPGRSTEAF
>NA|TRBV2|TRBJ1-1
ASTGQVLNTEAF
>NA|TRBV7-2|TRBJ1-1
ASSPRAEAF
>NA|TRBV18|TRBJ2-7
ASSQRGPVSYEQY
>NA|TRBV9|TRBJ1-1
ASSPRLNTEAF
>NA|TRBV30|TRBJ1-5
AWSVLGNQPQH
>NA|TRBV2|TRBJ1-5
ASSRGPNQPQH
>NA|TRBV18|TRBJ1-2
ASSPRGDGYT
>NA|TRBV28|TRBJ1-2
ASSWAPGNGYGYT
>NA|TRBV9|TRBJ2-4
ASSGEKNIQY
>few|TRBV6-4|TRBJ2-1
ASSESGGVNEQF
>NA|TRBV3-1/TRBV3-2|TRBJ1-2
ASSQGQAGYGYT
>NA|TRBV2|TRBJ2-3
ASSEQASGGSNTQY
>NA|TRBV6-5|TRBJ1-2
ASSYGNGQDDGYT